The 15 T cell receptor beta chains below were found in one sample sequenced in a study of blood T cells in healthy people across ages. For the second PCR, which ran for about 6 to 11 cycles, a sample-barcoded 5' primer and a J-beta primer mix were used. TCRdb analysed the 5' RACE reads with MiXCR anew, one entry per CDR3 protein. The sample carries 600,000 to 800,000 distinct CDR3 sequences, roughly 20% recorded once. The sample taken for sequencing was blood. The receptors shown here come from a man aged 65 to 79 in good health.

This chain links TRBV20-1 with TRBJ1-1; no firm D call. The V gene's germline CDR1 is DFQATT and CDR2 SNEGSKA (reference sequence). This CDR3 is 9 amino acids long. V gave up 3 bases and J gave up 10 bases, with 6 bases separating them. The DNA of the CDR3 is TGCAGTGCTAGGTTCGGAGCTTTCTTT. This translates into CSARFGAFF.

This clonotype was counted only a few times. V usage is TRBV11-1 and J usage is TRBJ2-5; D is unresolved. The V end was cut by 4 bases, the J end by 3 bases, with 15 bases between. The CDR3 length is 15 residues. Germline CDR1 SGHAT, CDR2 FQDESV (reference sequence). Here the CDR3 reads CASSSTYGREETQYF. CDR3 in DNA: TGTGCCAGCAGCTCAACTTACGGTCGGGAAGAGACCCAGTACTTC.

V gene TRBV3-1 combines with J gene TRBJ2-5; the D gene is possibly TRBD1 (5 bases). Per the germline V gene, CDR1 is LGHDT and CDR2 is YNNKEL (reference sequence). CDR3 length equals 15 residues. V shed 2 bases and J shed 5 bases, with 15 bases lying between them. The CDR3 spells CASSQHLQPGETQYF. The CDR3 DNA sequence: TGTGCCAGCAGCCAACACCTGCAACCAGGGGAGACCCAGTACTTC.

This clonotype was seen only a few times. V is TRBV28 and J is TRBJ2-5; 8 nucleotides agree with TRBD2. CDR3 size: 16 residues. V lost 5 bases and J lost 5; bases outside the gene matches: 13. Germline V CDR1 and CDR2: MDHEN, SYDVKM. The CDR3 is CASSLPTSGRIETQYF. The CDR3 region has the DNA TGTGCCAGCAGTCTACCAACCAGCGGGAGAATTGAGACCCAGTACTTC.

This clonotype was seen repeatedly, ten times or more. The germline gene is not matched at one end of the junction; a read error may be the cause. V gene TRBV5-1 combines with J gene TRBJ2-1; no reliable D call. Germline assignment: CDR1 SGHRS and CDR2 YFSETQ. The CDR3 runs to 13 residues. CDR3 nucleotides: TGTGCCAGCAGCTTAGGCTTCTACAATGAGCAGTTCTTC. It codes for CASSLGFYNEQFF.

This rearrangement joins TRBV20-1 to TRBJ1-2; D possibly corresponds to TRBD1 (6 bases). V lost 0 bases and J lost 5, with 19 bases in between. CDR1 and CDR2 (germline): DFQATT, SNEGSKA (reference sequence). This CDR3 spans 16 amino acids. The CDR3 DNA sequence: TGCAGTGCTAGAGATTTAGGGGGGCCGTCGGCTTATGGCTACACCTTC. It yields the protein CSARDLGGPSAYGYTF.

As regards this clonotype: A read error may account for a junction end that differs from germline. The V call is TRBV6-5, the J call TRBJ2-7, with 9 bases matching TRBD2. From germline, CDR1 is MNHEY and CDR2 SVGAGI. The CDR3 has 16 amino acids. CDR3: CASSSAGLAQSYEQHF. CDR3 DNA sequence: TGTGCCAGCAGTTCTGCTGGACTAGCGCAGTCCTACGAGCAGCACTTC.

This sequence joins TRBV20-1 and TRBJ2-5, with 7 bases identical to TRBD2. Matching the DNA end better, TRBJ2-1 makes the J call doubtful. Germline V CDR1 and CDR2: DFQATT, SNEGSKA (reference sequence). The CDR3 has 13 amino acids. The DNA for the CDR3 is TGCAGTGCTAGAGTGAGTGGGGGGGATGGGCAGTTCTTC. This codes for CSARVSGGDGQFF.

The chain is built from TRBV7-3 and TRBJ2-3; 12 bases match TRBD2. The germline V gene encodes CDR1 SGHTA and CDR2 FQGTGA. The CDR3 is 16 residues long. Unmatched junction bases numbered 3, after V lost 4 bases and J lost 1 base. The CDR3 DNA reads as TGTGCCAGCAGCTCGACTAGCGGGAGTGGCACAGATACGCAGTATTTT. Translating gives CASSSTSGSGTDTQYF.

CDR3 region: CAISTGVRTQWNEQFF. CDR3 DNA sequence: TGTGCCATCAGTACAGGAGTCAGGACCCAGTGGAATGAGCAGTTCTTC. The V and J genes are TRBV10-3 and TRBJ2-1, with a possible D match to TRBD1 (5 bases). Germline lookup yields CDR1 ENHRY and CDR2 SYGVKD. There are 16 residues in the CDR3. The V end lost 5 bases, the J end lost 7 bases, and 21 bases lay between the germline ends.

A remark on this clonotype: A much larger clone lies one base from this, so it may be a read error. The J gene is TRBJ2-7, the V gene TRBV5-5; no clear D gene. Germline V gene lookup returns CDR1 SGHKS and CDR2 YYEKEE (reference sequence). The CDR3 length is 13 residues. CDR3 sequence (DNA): TGTGCCAGCAGCTTGGGGGCAGGCTACGGGCAGTACTTC. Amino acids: CASSLGAGYGQYF.

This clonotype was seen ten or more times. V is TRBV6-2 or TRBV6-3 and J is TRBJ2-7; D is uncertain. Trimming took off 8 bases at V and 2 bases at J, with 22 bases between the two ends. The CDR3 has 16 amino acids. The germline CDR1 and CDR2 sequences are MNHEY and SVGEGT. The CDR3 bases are TGTGCCAGCCATCCGCAGAGCGTAGCAACAACCTACGAGCAGTACTTC. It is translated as CASHPQSVATTYEQYF.

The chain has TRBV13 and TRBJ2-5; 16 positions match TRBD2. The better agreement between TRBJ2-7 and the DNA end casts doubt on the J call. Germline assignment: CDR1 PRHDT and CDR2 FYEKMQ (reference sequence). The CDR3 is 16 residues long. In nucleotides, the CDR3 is TGTGCCAGCAGCTACGGGACTAGCGGGAGGGCCAGCGAGCAGTACTTC. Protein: CASSYGTSGRASEQYF.

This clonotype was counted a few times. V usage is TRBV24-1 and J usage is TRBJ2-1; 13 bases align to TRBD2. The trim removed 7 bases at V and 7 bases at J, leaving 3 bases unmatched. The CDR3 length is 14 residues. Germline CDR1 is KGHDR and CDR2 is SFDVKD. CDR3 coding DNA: TGTGCCACCAGAGGACTAGCGGGAGAAAATGAGCAGTTCTTC. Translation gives CATRGLAGENEQFF.

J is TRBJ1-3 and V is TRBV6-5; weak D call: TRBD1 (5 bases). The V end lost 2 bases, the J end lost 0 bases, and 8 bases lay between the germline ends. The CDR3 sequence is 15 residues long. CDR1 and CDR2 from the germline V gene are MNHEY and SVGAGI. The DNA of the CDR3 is TGTGCCAGCAGTTACGACAGAAGCTCTGGAAACACCATATATTTT. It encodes CASSYDRSSGNTIYF.